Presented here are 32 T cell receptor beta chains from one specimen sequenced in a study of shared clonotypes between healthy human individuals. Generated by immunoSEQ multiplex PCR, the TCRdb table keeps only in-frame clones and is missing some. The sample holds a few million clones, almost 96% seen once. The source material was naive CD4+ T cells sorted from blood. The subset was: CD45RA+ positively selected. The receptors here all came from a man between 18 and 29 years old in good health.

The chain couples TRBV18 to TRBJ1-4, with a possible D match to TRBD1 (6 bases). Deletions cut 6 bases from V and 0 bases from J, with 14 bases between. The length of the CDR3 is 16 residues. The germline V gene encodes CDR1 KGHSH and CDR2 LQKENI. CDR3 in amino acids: CASSLRDITTNEKLFF. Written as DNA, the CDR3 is TGTGCCAGCTCCCTCCGGGACATAACAACTAATGAAAAACTGTTTTTT. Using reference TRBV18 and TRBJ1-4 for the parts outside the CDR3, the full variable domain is NAGVMQNPRHLVRRRGQEARLRCSPMKGHSHVYWYRQLPEEGLKFMVYLQKENIIDESGMPKERFSAEFPKEGPSILRIQQVVRGDSAAYFCASSLRDITTNEKLFFGSGTQLSVL.

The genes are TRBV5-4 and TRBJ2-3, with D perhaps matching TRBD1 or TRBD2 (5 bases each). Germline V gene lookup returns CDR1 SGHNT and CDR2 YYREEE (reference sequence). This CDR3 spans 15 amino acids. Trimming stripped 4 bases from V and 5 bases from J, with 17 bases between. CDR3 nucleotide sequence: TGTGCCAGCAGCCCGAGGGACGTCTCTGGAGATACGCAGTATTTT. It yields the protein CASSPRDVSGDTQYF.

The chain's CDR3 is CASSRGAGGNEQFF. The CDR3 nucleotides are TGTGCCAGCAGTCGCGGGGCAGGGGGGAATGAGCAGTTCTTC. The chain combines TRBV28 with TRBJ2-1; maybe TRBD1 (7 bases). The CDR3 is 14 residues long. The germline V gene encodes CDR1 MDHEN and CDR2 SYDVKM. V was pared by 5 bases and J by 7 bases, with 15 bases between.

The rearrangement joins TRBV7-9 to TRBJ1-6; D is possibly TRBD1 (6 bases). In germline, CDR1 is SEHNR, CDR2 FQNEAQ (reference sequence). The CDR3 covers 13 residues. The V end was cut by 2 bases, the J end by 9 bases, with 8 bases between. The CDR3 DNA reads TGTGCCAGCAGCTTATCAGGGGTTTCACCCCTCCACTTT. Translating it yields CASSLSGVSPLHF.

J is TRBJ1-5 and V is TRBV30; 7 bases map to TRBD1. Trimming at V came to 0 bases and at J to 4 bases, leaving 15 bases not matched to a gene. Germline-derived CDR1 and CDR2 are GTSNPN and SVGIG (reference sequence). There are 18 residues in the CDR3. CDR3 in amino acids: CAWSVPPTYRGGNQPQHF. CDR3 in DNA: TGTGCCTGGAGTGTACCCCCCACATACAGGGGAGGGAATCAGCCCCAGCATTTT. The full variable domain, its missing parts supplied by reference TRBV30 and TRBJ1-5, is SQTIHQWPATLVQPVGSPLSLECTVEGTSNPNLYWYRQAAGRGLQLLFYSVGIGQISSEVPQNLSASRPQDRQFILSSKKLLLSDSGFYLCAWSVPPTYRGGNQPQHFGDGTRLSIL.

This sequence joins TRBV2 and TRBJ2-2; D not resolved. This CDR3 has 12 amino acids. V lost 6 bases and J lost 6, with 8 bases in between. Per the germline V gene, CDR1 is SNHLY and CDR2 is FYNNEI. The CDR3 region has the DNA TGTGCCAGCAGACCAGGCTCCGGGGAGCTGTTTTTT. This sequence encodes CASRPGSGELFF.

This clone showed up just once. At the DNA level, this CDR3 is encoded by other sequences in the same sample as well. CDR3 protein: CASSQTSGNTIYF. CDR3 nucleotide sequence: TGTGCCAGCAGCCAGACATCTGGAAACACCATATATTTT. The J gene is TRBJ1-3, the V gene TRBV6-5; D is undetermined. The CDR3 length is 13 residues. The ends were cut back, 6 bases at V and 1 base at J, with 7 bases in the middle. CDR1 is MNHEY, CDR2 SVGAGI, per germline.

The CDR3 loop is CASSEFAGGTDTQYF. The CDR3 DNA reads TGTGCCAGCAGTGAATTTGCAGGAGGCACAGATACGCAGTATTTT. This chain uses TRBV25-1 with TRBJ2-3, with D unclear. Germline V gives CDR1 MGHDK, CDR2 SYGVNS. Trimming cost V 1 base and J 1 base, with 9 bases left between them. There are 15 residues in the CDR3.

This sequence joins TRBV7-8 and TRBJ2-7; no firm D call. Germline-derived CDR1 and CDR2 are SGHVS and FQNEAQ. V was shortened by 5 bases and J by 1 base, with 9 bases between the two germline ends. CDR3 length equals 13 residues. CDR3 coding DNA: TGTGCCAGCAGCGTTACAGAGTCCTACGAGCAGTACTTC. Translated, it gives CASSVTESYEQYF. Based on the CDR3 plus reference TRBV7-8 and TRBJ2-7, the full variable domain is GAGVSQSPRYKVAKRGQDVALRCDPISGHVSLFWYQQALGQGPEFLTYFQNEAQLDKSGLPSDRFFAERPEGSVSTLKIQRTQQEDSAVYLCASSVTESYEQYFGPGTRLTVT.

The DNA for the CDR3 is TGTGCCAGCAGAAGGGACGGCTACCCATATGAGAGCTACACCTTC. The encoded protein is CASRRDGYPYESYTF. The genes are TRBV2 and TRBJ1-2, with D perhaps TRBD1 (5 bases). The CDR3 is 15 residues long. Per germline, CDR1 SNHLY and CDR2 FYNNEI. The V end lost 6 bases, the J end lost 9 bases, and 23 bases lay between the germline ends.

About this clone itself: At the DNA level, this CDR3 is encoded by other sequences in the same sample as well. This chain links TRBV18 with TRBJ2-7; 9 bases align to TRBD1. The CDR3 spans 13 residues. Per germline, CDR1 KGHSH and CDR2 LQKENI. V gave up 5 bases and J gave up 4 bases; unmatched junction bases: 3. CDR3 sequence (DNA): TGTGCCAGCTCAAGAGGACAGGGGTACGAGCAGTACTTC. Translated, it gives CASSRGQGYEQYF. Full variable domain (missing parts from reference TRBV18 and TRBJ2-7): NAGVMQNPRHLVRRRGQEARLRCSPMKGHSHVYWYRQLPEEGLKFMVYLQKENIIDESGMPKERFSAEFPKEGPSILRIQQVVRGDSAAYFCASSRGQGYEQYFGPGTRLTVT.

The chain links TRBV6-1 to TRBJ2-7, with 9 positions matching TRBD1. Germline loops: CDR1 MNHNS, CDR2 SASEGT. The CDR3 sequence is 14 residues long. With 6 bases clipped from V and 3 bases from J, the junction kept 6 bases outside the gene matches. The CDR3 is CASSSGQGIYEQYF. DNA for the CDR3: TGTGCCAGCAGCTCCGGACAGGGGATCTACGAGCAGTACTTC.

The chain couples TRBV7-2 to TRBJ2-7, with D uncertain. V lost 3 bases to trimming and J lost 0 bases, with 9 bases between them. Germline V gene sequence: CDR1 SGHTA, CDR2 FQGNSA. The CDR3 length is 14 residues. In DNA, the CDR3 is TGTGCCAGCAGCTTGGCCACTCGCTCCTACGAGCAGTACTTC. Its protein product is CASSLATRSYEQYF.

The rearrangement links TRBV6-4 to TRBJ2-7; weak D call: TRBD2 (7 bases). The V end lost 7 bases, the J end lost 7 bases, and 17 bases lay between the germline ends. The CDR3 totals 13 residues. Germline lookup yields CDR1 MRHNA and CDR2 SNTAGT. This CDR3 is CASKGGVWREQYF. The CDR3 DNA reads TGTGCCAGCAAAGGGGGGGTTTGGAGGGAGCAGTACTTC.

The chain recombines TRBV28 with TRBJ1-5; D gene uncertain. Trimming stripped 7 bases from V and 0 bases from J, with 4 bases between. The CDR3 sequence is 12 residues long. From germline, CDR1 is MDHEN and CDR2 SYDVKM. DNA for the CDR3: TGTGCCAGCACAAGTAGCAATCAGCCCCAGCATTTT. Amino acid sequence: CASTSSNQPQHF.

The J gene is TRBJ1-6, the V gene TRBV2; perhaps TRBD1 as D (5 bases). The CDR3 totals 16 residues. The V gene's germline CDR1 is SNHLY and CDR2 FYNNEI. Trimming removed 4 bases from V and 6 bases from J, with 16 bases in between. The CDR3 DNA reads TGTGCCAGCAGTGGCCCCGCAGGGAAATTTAATTCACCCCTCCACTTT. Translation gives CASSGPAGKFNSPLHF.

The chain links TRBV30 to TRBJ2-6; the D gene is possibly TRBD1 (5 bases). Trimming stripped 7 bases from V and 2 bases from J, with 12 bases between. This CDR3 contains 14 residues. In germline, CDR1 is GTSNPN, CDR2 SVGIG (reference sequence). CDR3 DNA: TGTGCCTTTGACAGCAATCCTGGGGCCAACGTCCTGACTTTC. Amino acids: CAFDSNPGANVLTF. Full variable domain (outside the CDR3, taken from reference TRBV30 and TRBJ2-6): SQTIHQWPATLVQPVGSPLSLECTVEGTSNPNLYWYRQAAGRGLQLLFYSVGIGQISSEVPQNLSASRPQDRQFILSSKKLLLSDSGFYLCAFDSNPGANVLTFGAGSRLTVL.

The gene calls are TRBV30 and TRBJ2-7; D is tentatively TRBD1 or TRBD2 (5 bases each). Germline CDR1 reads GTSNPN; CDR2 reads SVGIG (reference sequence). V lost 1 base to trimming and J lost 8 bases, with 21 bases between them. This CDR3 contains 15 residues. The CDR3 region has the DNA TGTGCCTGGAGTGGAGAGGGAGCTTCCAAGGGGAAGCAGTACTTC. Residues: CAWSGEGASKGKQYF.

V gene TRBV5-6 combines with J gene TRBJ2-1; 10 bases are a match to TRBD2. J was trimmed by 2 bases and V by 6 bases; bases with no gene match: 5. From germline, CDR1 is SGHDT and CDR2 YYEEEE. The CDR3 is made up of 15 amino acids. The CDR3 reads CASILGLAAYNEQFF. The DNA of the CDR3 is TGTGCCAGCATTCTAGGACTAGCGGCCTACAATGAGCAGTTCTTC.

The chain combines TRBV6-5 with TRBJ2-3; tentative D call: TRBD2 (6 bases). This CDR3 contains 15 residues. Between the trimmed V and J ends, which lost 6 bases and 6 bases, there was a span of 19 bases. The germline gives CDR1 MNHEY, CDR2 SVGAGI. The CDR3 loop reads CASSPRGSGIDTQYF. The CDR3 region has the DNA TGTGCCAGCAGCCCCCGGGGTAGCGGCATTGATACGCAGTATTTT.

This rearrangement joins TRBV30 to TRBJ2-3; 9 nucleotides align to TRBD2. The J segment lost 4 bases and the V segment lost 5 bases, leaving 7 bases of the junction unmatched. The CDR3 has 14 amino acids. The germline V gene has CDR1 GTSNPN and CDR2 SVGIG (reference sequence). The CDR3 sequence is CAWRISGGSDTQYF. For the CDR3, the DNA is TGTGCCTGGCGTATTAGCGGGGGATCAGATACGCAGTATTTT.

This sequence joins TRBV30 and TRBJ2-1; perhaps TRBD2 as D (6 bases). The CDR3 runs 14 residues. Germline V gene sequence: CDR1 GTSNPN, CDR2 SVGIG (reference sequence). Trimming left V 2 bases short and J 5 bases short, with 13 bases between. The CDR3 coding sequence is TGTGCCTGGAGTAACGGGAGACCTGACAATGAGCAGTTCTTC. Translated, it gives CAWSNGRPDNEQFF.

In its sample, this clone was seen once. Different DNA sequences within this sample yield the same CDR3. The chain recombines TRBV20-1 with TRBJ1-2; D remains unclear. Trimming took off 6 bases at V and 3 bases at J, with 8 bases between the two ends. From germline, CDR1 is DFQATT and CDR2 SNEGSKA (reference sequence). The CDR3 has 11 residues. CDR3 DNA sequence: TGCAGTGCGAGGACTGACTATGGCTACACCTTC. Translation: CSARTDYGYTF.

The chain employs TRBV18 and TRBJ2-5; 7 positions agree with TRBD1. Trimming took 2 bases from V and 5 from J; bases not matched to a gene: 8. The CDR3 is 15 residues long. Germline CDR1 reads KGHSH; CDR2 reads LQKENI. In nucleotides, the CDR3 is TGTGCCAGCTCACCATTACAGGGGATGATGGAGACCCAGTACTTC. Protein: CASSPLQGMMETQYF. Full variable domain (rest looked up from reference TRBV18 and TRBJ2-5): NAGVMQNPRHLVRRRGQEARLRCSPMKGHSHVYWYRQLPEEGLKFMVYLQKENIIDESGMPKERFSAEFPKEGPSILRIQQVVRGDSAAYFCASSPLQGMMETQYFGPGTRLLVL.

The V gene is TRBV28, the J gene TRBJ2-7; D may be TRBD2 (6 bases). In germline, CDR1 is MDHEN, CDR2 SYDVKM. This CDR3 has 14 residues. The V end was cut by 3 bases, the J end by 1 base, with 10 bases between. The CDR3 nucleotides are TGTGCCAGCAGTTTGGAGGGTGGTTCCTACGAGCAGTACTTC. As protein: CASSLEGGSYEQYF.

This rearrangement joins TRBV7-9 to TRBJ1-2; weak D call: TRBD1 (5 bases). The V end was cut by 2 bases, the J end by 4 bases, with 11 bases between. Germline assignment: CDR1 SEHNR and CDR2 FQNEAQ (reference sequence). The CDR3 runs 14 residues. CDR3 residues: CASSLKGPSYGYTF. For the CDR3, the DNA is TGTGCCAGCAGCTTAAAGGGGCCCTCCTATGGCTACACCTTC.

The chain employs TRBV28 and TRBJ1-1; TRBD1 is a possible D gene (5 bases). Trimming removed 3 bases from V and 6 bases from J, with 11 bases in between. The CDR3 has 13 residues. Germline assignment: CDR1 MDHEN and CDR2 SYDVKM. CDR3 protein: CASSLIGEAEAFF. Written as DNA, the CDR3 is TGTGCCAGCAGTTTGATAGGGGAGGCTGAAGCTTTCTTT.

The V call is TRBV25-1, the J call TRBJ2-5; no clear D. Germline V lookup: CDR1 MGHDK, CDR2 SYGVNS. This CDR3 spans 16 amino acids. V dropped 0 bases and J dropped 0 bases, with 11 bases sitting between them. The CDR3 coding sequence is TGTGCCAGCAGTGAATATGCAGGAAAGTACCAAGAGACCCAGTACTTC. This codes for CASSEYAGKYQETQYF.

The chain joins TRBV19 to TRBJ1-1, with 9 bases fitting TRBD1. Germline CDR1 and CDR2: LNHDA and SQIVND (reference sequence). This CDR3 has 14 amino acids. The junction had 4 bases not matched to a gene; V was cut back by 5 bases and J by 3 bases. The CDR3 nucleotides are TGTGCCAGTAGTGAACAGGGGGCAGACACTGAAGCTTTCTTT. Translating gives CASSEQGADTEAFF.

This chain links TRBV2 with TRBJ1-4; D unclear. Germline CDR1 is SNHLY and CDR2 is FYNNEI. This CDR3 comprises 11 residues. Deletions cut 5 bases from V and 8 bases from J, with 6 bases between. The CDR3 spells CASSSIEKLFF. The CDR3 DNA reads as TGTGCCAGCAGTTCGATAGAAAAACTGTTTTTT. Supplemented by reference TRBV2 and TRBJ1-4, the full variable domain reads EPEVTQTPSHQVTQMGQEVILRCVPISNHLYFYWYRQILGQKVEFLVSFYNNEISEKSEIFDDQFSVERPDGSNFTLKIRSTKLEDSAMYFCASSSIEKLFFGSGTQLSVL.

The CDR3 bases are TGTGCCAGCAGCACTACTAGCGGGAGTATTCCCGGGGAGCTGTTTTTT. Its translation is CASSTTSGSIPGELFF. The J gene is TRBJ2-2, the V gene TRBV9; 11 nucleotides agree with TRBD2. Per germline, CDR1 SGDLS and CDR2 YYNGEE. The CDR3 has 16 residues. V trimming: 4 bases; J trimming: 6 bases; junction bases outside the gene matches: 8.

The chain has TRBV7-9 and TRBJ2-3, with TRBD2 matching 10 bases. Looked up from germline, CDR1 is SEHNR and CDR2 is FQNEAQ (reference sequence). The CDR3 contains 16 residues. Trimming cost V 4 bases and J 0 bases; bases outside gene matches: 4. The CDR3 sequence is CASSSIAGGSTDTQYF. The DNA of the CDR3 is TGTGCCAGCAGCTCAATAGCGGGGGGAAGCACAGATACGCAGTATTTT.